The 25 T cell receptor beta chains below come from one sample, sequenced in a study of blood T cell repertoires in COVID-19. Measured with immunoSEQ multiplex PCR; TCRdb has only the in-frame clones, and not every one. The top ten clones hold 5% to 7.5% of a sample with over 300,000 clones, roughly 90% of them seen once. The sequencing sample was made of peripheral blood. The source of these receptors is a man between 18 and 29 years old who had recovered from COVID-19.

This rearrangement joins TRBV25-1 to TRBJ1-2; 9 nucleotides line up with TRBD1. V was pared by 10 bases and J by 7 bases, with 16 bases of the junction left unmatched. Germline CDR1 is MGHDK and CDR2 is SYGVNS. The CDR3 contains 15 residues. For the CDR3, the DNA is TGTGCCAACGCCCCGTGGAAACAGGGGGCGCCTGGCTACACCTTC. This sequence encodes CANAPWKQGAPGYTF.

The CDR3 is CASSQELWERGYEQYF. The CDR3 DNA follows: TGTGCCAGCAGCCAAGAGTTGTGGGAGCGGGGCTACGAGCAGTACTTC. The chain recombines TRBV4-2 with TRBJ2-7; 7 bases are a match to TRBD2. The germline CDR1 and CDR2 sequences are LGHNA and YNFKEQ. The J segment lost 3 bases and the V segment lost 0 bases, leaving 8 bases of the junction unmatched. CDR3 length: 16 amino acids.

The chain is built from TRBV4-1 and TRBJ2-7; the D gene is possibly TRBD2 (6 bases). V dropped 2 bases and J dropped 6 bases, with 17 bases sitting between them. Germline assignment: CDR1 MGHRA and CDR2 YSYEKL. There are 15 residues in the CDR3. DNA for the CDR3: TGCGCCAGCAGCCAACAGGGTAATGGGGACTCCGAGCAGTACTTC. This sequence encodes CASSQQGNGDSEQYF.

Points on this clone: One junction end disagrees with the germline gene, perhaps due to a read error. J is TRBJ1-3 and V is TRBV6-5, with 7 bases identical to TRBD1. Germline V gene lookup returns CDR1 MNHEY and CDR2 SVGAGI. The length of the CDR3 is 16 residues. For the CDR3, the DNA is TGTGCCAGCAGTTACCAGACAGGGAGTGCTGGAAACACCATTTATTTT. Translation: CASSYQTGSAGNTIYF.

The chain uses TRBV20-1 and TRBJ2-1; TRBD2 is a possible D gene (5 bases). Germline V gene data show CDR1 as DFQATT and CDR2 as SNEGSKA (reference sequence). The CDR3 is made up of 15 amino acids. With 3 bases removed from V and 0 bases from J, the gap between germline ends came to 12 bases. The CDR3 sequence is CSASSAEVSYNEQFF. CDR3 nucleotide sequence: TGCAGTGCTAGTTCAGCGGAAGTCTCCTACAATGAGCAGTTCTTC.

The chain couples TRBV12-3 or TRBV12-4 to TRBJ1-1, with a tentative D call TRBD1 (5 bases). Trimming removed 8 bases from V and 1 base from J, with 8 bases in between. The CDR3 is made up of 12 amino acids. CDR3 region: CASGGGNTEAFF. DNA of the CDR3: TGTGCCAGCGGCGGGGGGAACACTGAAGCTTTCTTT.

The chain has TRBV10-3 and TRBJ2-3; 7 positions match TRBD1. Trimming at V came to 2 bases and at J to 4 bases, leaving 6 bases not matched to a gene. Germline V gene sequence: CDR1 ENHRY, CDR2 SYGVKD. The CDR3 is made up of 15 amino acids. Written as DNA, the CDR3 is TGTGCCATCAGTGAGAGGGGGACAGACCCAGATACGCAGTATTTT. Translated, it gives CAISERGTDPDTQYF.

The V and J genes are TRBV25-1 and TRBJ2-7; 7 bases map to TRBD1. Germline V gives CDR1 MGHDK, CDR2 SYGVNS. V dropped 4 bases and J dropped 0; count of bases not matched to a gene: 6. The CDR3 is 15 amino acids. CDR3 sequence reads: CASSGRDSFSYEQYF. In DNA, the CDR3 is TGTGCCAGCAGTGGCCGGGACAGTTTCTCCTACGAGCAGTACTTC.

This sequence joins TRBV24-1 and TRBJ2-5; 11 bases agree with TRBD2. The CDR3 covers 14 residues. Germline CDR1 is KGHDR and CDR2 is SFDVKD. V shed 7 bases and J 4 bases; nucleotides not matched to a gene: 4. The CDR3 DNA reads as TGTGCCACCAGCTCCGGACTAGCGGGAGAGACCCAGTACTTC. It specifies CATSSGLAGETQYF.

The count of this clone is one. V gene TRBV5-1 combines with J gene TRBJ1-2; unclear D gene. V lost 0 bases to trimming and J lost 5 bases, with 5 bases between them. Germline V gives CDR1 SGHRS, CDR2 YFSETQ. The CDR3 sequence is 12 residues long. The chain's CDR3 is CASSLAQYGYTF. In nucleotides, the CDR3 is TGCGCCAGCAGCTTGGCTCAGTATGGCTACACCTTC.

V is TRBV2 and J is TRBJ2-7; TRBD1 might be the D (6 bases). The CDR3 is 14 residues long. V was pared by 4 bases and J by 6 bases, with 16 bases between. CDR1 and CDR2 (germline): SNHLY, FYNNEI. The CDR3 region is CASSAPYTGREQYF. The CDR3 bases are TGTGCCAGCAGTGCCCCGTACACAGGGCGCGAGCAGTACTTC. Complete variable domain (other parts from reference TRBV2 and TRBJ2-7): EPEVTQTPSHQVTQMGQEVILRCVPISNHLYFYWYRQILGQKVEFLVSFYNNEISEKSEIFDDQFSVERPDGSNFTLKIRSTKLEDSAMYFCASSAPYTGREQYFGPGTRLTVT.

The chain combines TRBV7-9 with TRBJ1-2; 7 bases are a match to TRBD1. Germline V lookup: CDR1 SEHNR, CDR2 FQNEAQ (reference sequence). V dropped 4 bases and J dropped 4; count of bases not matched to a gene: 6. The CDR3 totals 14 residues. Written as DNA, the CDR3 is TGTGCCAGCAGCTCTGCAGGGGGTAGCTATGGCTACACCTTC. Translated, it gives CASSSAGGSYGYTF.

This clone was recorded once. The chain uses TRBV9 and TRBJ1-1; D not certain. Germline V CDR1 and CDR2: SGDLS, YYNGEE. Between the trimmed V and J ends, which lost 4 bases and 3 bases, there was a span of 16 bases. CDR3 size: 15 residues. CDR3 sequence: CASSPPPGSDTEAFF. Here the CDR3 DNA reads TGTGCCAGCAGCCCCCCCCCGGGGTCGGACACTGAAGCTTTCTTT.

The V and J genes are TRBV11-2 and TRBJ1-2; D is uncertain. The CDR3 has 8 residues. Germline CDR1 is SGHAT and CDR2 is FQNNGV. The ends were cut back, 5 bases at V and 12 bases at J, with 4 bases in the middle. The DNA of the CDR3 is TGTGCCAGCAGCCCCGACACCTTC. Translating gives CASSPDTF. Combining the CDR3 with reference TRBV11-2 and TRBJ1-2 gives the whole variable domain EAGVAQSPRYKIIEKRQSVAFWCNPISGHATLYWYQQILGQGPKLLIQFQNNGVVDDSQLPKDRFSAERLKGVDSTLKIQPAKLEDSAVYLCASSPDTFGSGTRLTVV.

The V gene is TRBV2, the J gene TRBJ2-1; TRBD2 aligns across 8 bases. J gave up 4 bases and V 4 bases, and 6 bases lay outside the gene matches. Germline V gene lookup returns CDR1 SNHLY and CDR2 FYNNEI. The CDR3 is 15 amino acids. CDR3 residues: CASSGTSGLYNEQFF. The CDR3 DNA is TGTGCCAGCAGTGGAACTAGCGGATTGTACAATGAGCAGTTCTTC.

The chain is built from TRBV7-9 and TRBJ1-3; TRBD1 is a possible D gene (5 bases). CDR1 is SEHNR and CDR2 is FQNEAQ in the germline V gene (reference sequence). V was pared by 1 base and J by 2 bases, with 18 bases between. This CDR3 region has 18 residues. CDR3 nucleotide sequence: TGTGCCAGCAGCTTAGTAGCTCAGGGCAGGGAGGCTGGAAACACCATATATTTT. Translated, it gives CASSLVAQGREAGNTIYF. Based on the CDR3 plus reference TRBV7-9 and TRBJ1-3, the full variable domain is DTGVSQNPRHKITKRGQNVTFRCDPISEHNRLYWYRQTLGQGPEFLTYFQNEAQLEKSRLLSDRFSAERPKGSFSTLEIQRTEQGDSAMYLCASSLVAQGREAGNTIYFGEGSWLTVV.

J is TRBJ2-2 and V is TRBV19; D uncertain. This CDR3 has 14 amino acids. Germline V CDR1 and CDR2: LNHDA, SQIVND (reference sequence). Between the trimmed V and J ends, which lost 3 bases and 6 bases, there was a span of 11 bases. CDR3 bases: TGTGCCAGTAGTATCGACAACAAGGCCGGGGAGCTGTTTTTT. Its translation: CASSIDNKAGELFF.

The chain uses TRBV5-1 and TRBJ2-1; tentative D call: TRBD1 (6 bases). Per germline, CDR1 SGHRS and CDR2 YFSETQ. V lost 2 bases, J lost 3 bases, and 9 bases lay in between. This CDR3 spans 14 amino acids. The CDR3 sequence: CASSFTGYYNEQFF. For the CDR3, the DNA is TGCGCCAGCAGCTTCACAGGGTACTACAATGAGCAGTTCTTC.

V usage is TRBV9 and J usage is TRBJ2-5; 7 nucleotides align to TRBD1. Trimming at V came to 4 bases and at J to 4 bases, leaving 7 bases not matched to a gene. The length of the CDR3 is 14 residues. The germline CDR1 and CDR2 sequences are SGDLS and YYNGEE. This CDR3 reads CASSRQPGGETQYF. The CDR3 DNA reads as TGTGCCAGCAGCCGACAGCCAGGGGGAGAGACCCAGTACTTC. Filled out from reference TRBV9 and TRBJ2-5, the complete variable domain reads DSGVTQTPKHLITATGQRVTLRCSPRSGDLSVYWYQQSLDQGLQFLIQYYNGEERAKGNILERFSAQQFPDLHSELNLSSLELGDSALYFCASSRQPGGETQYFGPGTRLLVL.

V usage is TRBV6-6 and J usage is TRBJ2-5; 9 bases align to TRBD2. The V gene's germline CDR1 is MNHNY and CDR2 SVGAGI (reference sequence). Losses at the gene ends were 2 bases for V and 3 bases for J; bases not matched to a gene: 7. The CDR3 has 16 amino acids. The CDR3 nucleotides read TGTGCCAGCAGTTACACGGGACTAGCTGGAGAAGAGACCCAGTACTTC. This gives the protein CASSYTGLAGEETQYF.

This chain links TRBV5-4 with TRBJ1-1, with a weak D call TRBD1 (5 bases). CDR1 and CDR2 from the germline V gene are SGHNT and YYREEE (reference sequence). The V gene lost 4 bases and the J gene lost 6 bases, with 19 bases spanning the gap. The CDR3 contains 15 residues. DNA of the CDR3: TGTGCCAGCAGCGCCGGGGGGGAAATGAATTCTGAAGCTTTCTTT. This sequence encodes CASSAGGEMNSEAFF.

The chain couples TRBV19 to TRBJ2-3; 9 nucleotides line up with TRBD2. Germline V gene data show CDR1 as LNHDA and CDR2 as SQIVND (reference sequence). V was pared by 4 bases and J by 4 bases, with 12 bases of the junction left unmatched. CDR3 length: 17 amino acids. The DNA for the CDR3 is TGTGCCAGTAGTACCTACCCCGGGACTAGCTCCCCAGATACGCAGTATTTT. Protein: CASSTYPGTSSPDTQYF.

This clone was detected only once. The chain recombines TRBV28 with TRBJ2-7; TRBD1 matches 9 bases. Germline V gene lookup returns CDR1 MDHEN and CDR2 SYDVKM. V lost 2 bases, J lost 0 bases, and 11 bases stayed unmatched. This CDR3 is 18 amino acids long. As DNA, the CDR3 is TGTGCCAGCAGTTTACTAGGACAGGGGCCTATGAGCTCCTACGAGCAGTACTTC. It codes for CASSLLGQGPMSSYEQYF.

The chain employs TRBV25-1 and TRBJ2-1, with TRBD1 identical over 12 bases. Unmatched junction bases numbered 3, after V lost 4 bases and J lost 2 bases. This CDR3 is built from 16 residues. Germline V CDR1 and CDR2: MGHDK, SYGVNS. CDR3 nucleotide sequence: TGTGCCAGCAGTGGAGGGACAGGGGGCGCCTACAATGAGCAGTTCTTC. Protein product: CASSGGTGGAYNEQFF.

V and J are TRBV28 and TRBJ1-6, with 10 bases matching TRBD1. Germline CDR1 MDHEN, CDR2 SYDVKM. The ends lost 7 bases at V and 9 bases at J; junction bases unmatched: 9. The CDR3 is 15 amino acids. For the CDR3, the DNA is TGTGCCAGCACTCCCGGGGACAGGGGTCCTTCACCCCTCCACTTT. It translates to CASTPGDRGPSPLHF.